This T cell receptor beta chain is from a study of neoadjuvant nivolumab and ipilimumab in lung cancer (dated by TCRdb to 2020 to 2021). Concerning the study at large: Nivolumab was administered intravenously at 3 mg/kg on days 1, 15 and 29, and in the combination arm ipilimumab 1 mg/kg was added on day 1 only. The primary trial endpoint was the major pathologic response (MPR) rate in the intention-to-treat population in each study arm. In the trial, almost 45 patients with operable NSCLC were treated, of whom approximately 23 were randomized to nivolumab monotherapy and around 20 to nivolumab plus ipilimumab. Seven patients had matched pretherapy and resected tumor pairs analyzed, with four treated with nivolumab and three with nivolumab plus ipilimumab. TCR repertoires in pretherapy (baseline) peripheral blood were compared with TCR repertoires in tumors resected at surgery after neoadjuvant immune checkpoint blockade. Study-level results and caveats: A small number of samples underwent TCR sequencing. TCR richness in pretherapy blood showed a positive correlation with richness in tumors resected after neoadjuvant therapy (Spearman R of about 0.83). No significant correlation was found between TCR clonality and pathologic tumor regression, and only one major-pathologic-response sample was available for the clonality analysis. Greater TCR richness and clonality were observed in resected tumors than in tumor-adjacent uninvolved lung, and increases were observed in more dual-therapy-treated tumors. From pretherapy to surgery, tumor T-cell richness and clonality went up in three of three dual-therapy tumors, versus only two of four nivolumab-treated tumors.

CDR3 length: 13 amino acids, cysteine to phenylalanine. Just CDR3 DNA is preserved here, 39 bases in frame from base 1. CDR1 and CDR2 are read off the germline V gene as KGHSH and LQKENI. Regarding this clone: This receptor's antigen is unknown. The junction departs from the called germline gene at one end, perhaps through a read error.

The protocol used for the library was the immunoSEQ multiplex PCR assay. For the original study's pipeline: Repertoires were summarized by richness and clonality, and significantly expanded and contracted clones were identified between pre- and post-therapy samples. Held by TCRdb, this immuneACCESS table contains in-frame sequences only and omits some clones. Under half of the omission traces to an unresolved V gene where checked; the cause of the rest is unknown. That table gives V, J and clone size, and the DNA gave D and trimming. This sample comprises several thousand clones, 88% of them detected only once. About 0.79% of the sample is held by the ten biggest clonotypes. The time point label here, explained by the study, means: at surgical resection after neoadjuvant nivolumab +/- ipilimumab. Samples came from the phase 2 randomized NEOSTAR trial, which tested neoadjuvant nivolumab or nivolumab plus ipilimumab followed by surgery in operable NSCLC.

The receptor's source is an adult with non-small cell lung cancer. The rearranged segments are TRBV18 and TRBJ1-1; no D gene can be assigned with confidence. The specimen was tumor tissue, collected after neoadjuvant nivolumab, alone or with ipilimumab, at or shortly before surgery. The DNA sequence reads TGTGCCAGCTTAGTTAGCGGGAACACTAAAGCTTTCTTT. Its translation reads: CASLVSGNTKAFF.